What follows describes a single T cell receptor (beta chain). The antigen remains unidentified. The data stem from a study of CD8+CD57+ T cells in acquired aplastic anemia. Genomic DNA was employed as the template in profiling TCR beta VDJ and CDR3. TCRdb re-called the reads through MiXCR, storing one row per CDR3 protein. Among 74,000 or so distinct CDR3 sequences listed, 54% were seen once. General study findings and limits: Shared by patients and controls, 25 to 30 CD8+ CDR3s were abundant in patients.

Germline trimming cut 3 bases from V and 2 bases from J; bases unmatched to any gene: 9. Germline CDR1 reads MGHDK; CDR2 reads SYGVNS. There are 17 residues in the CDR3. The sequenced material came from sorted CD4+, CD8+, or CD8+CD57+ T cells (not recorded which) from PBMCs. The chain combines TRBV25-1 with TRBJ2-3, with 9 positions matching TRBD2. The sequence was obtained from a human donor in good health, serving as a control. The CDR3 loop reads CASSELVAGDLTDTQYF. The CDR3 DNA is TGTGCCAGCAGTGAGTTGGTAGCGGGGGACCTCACAGATACGCAGTATTTT.